These 27 T cell receptor beta chains came from one sample sequenced in a study of cytomegalovirus exposure and HLA in healthy donors. Profiling relied on immunoSEQ multiplex PCR, and the TCRdb table lists in-frame clones only, not all of them. Here the sample spans about 130,000 clones, under 90% being singletons. The sequenced sample was PBMCs. Receptor source: a man aged 30-40 years in good health and CMV-seronegative.

This rearrangement joins TRBV15 to TRBJ2-3; the match to TRBD1 covers 9 bases. The CDR3 is 22 amino acids. V was clipped by 3 bases and J by 4 bases; unmatched bases: 26. Germline V CDR1 and CDR2: LNHNV, YYDKDF (reference sequence). The CDR3 sequence is CATSSLGVTGTGPVQGPDTQYF. The CDR3, as DNA: TGTGCCACCAGCAGTCTGGGGGTAACCGGGACAGGGCCGGTTCAAGGGCCAGATACGCAGTATTTT.

The chain carries TRBV19 and TRBJ2-7; 7 nucleotides match TRBD1. Germline lookup yields CDR1 LNHDA and CDR2 SQIVND (reference sequence). The J segment lost 5 bases and the V segment lost 5 bases, leaving 9 bases of the junction unmatched. The CDR3 runs to 14 residues. CDR3 nucleotide sequence: TGTGCCAGTAGTGGTAAAGACAGGGCGAACGAGCAGTACTTC. Amino acid sequence: CASSGKDRANEQYF.

This clone appeared a single time. V and J are TRBV6-1 and TRBJ1-2; 7 bases are shared with TRBD1. Trimming removed 7 bases from V and 9 bases from J; junction bases left unmatched: 5. The CDR3 length is 11 residues. Germline loops: CDR1 MNHNS, CDR2 SASEGT. The CDR3 spells CASTDRESYTF. The CDR3 bases are TGTGCCAGCACCGACAGGGAAAGCTACACCTTC.

The gene calls are TRBV7-2 and TRBJ1-5; possibly TRBD1 for D (6 bases). Trimming left V 3 bases short and J 4 bases short, with 13 bases between. Germline-derived CDR1 and CDR2 are SGHTA and FQGNSA. This CDR3 is built from 15 residues. The CDR3 here is CASSFAGAWNQPQHF. CDR3 sequence (DNA): TGTGCCAGCAGCTTTGCAGGGGCGTGGAATCAGCCCCAGCATTTT. The full variable domain, rest sourced from reference TRBV7-2 and TRBJ1-5, is GAGVSQSPSNKVTEKGKDVELRCDPISGHTALYWYRQSLGQGLEFLIYFQGNSAPDKSGLPSDRFSAERTGGSVSTLTIQRTQQEDSAVYLCASSFAGAWNQPQHFGDGTRLSIL.

The chain is built from TRBV15 and TRBJ2-2; 7 bases fit TRBD1. This CDR3 contains 17 residues. The V segment lost 1 base and the J segment 3 bases; nucleotides outside the gene matches: 8. CDR1 is LNHNV, CDR2 YYDKDF, per germline (reference sequence). The CDR3 DNA sequence: TGTGCCACCAGCAGAGCCTTGACAGGGTTTCACACCGGGGAGCTGTTTTTT. It translates to CATSRALTGFHTGELFF.

The V call is TRBV10-3, the J call TRBJ1-6, with 7 bases fitting TRBD1. This CDR3 region has 14 residues. The V segment lost 0 bases and the J segment 10 bases; nucleotides outside the gene matches: 3. Germline-derived CDR1 and CDR2 are ENHRY and SYGVKD. The CDR3 bases are TGTGCCATCAGTGAGTCAGGGGGCCGCTCACCCCTCCACTTT. Amino acids: CAISESGGRSPLHF.

The rearrangement uses TRBV7-6 and TRBJ1-2; D not resolved. Germline loops: CDR1 SGHVS, CDR2 FNYEAQ. With 1 base removed from V and 4 bases from J, the gap between germline ends came to 10 bases. This CDR3 region has 14 residues. The CDR3 here is CASSLGTVSYGYTF. The CDR3 DNA reads as TGTGCCAGCAGCTTAGGGACTGTCAGCTATGGCTACACCTTC.

This clone was observed a few times. The rearrangement joins TRBV25-1 to TRBJ1-2; D not resolved. Germline CDR1 and CDR2: MGHDK and SYGVNS. There are 13 residues in the CDR3. The ends were cut back, 4 bases at V and 2 bases at J, with 8 bases in the middle. CDR3 in amino acids: CASSGPGNYGYTF. Written as DNA, the CDR3 is TGTGCCAGCAGTGGGCCAGGCAACTATGGCTACACCTTC.

The V and J genes are TRBV28 and TRBJ1-6, with D unresolved. The CDR3 has 12 amino acids. Trimming pared 3 bases from V and 10 bases from J, leaving 7 bases between. Germline CDR1 is MDHEN and CDR2 is SYDVKM. CDR3 sequence reads: CASSFGVSPLHF. The CDR3 DNA is TGTGCCAGCAGTTTTGGAGTATCACCCCTCCACTTT.

The chain recombines TRBV27 with TRBJ2-7; D is unresolved. Trimming took 7 bases from V and 5 from J, leaving 12 bases between them. The CDR3 runs 12 residues. Germline V CDR1 and CDR2: MNHEY, SMNVEV (reference sequence). The CDR3 sequence: CASIGRKNEQYF. The CDR3 DNA sequence: TGTGCCAGCATAGGCAGGAAGAACGAGCAGTACTTC.

This rearrangement joins TRBV11-3 to TRBJ2-2; 9 bases align to TRBD2. The V gene end was trimmed by 0 bases and the J gene end by 2 bases; junction bases not matched to a gene: 7. The CDR3 has 18 amino acids. Germline V gene data show CDR1 as SGHNT and CDR2 as YENEEA. The CDR3 region has the DNA TGTGCCAGCAGCTTAGATCATTCTAGCGGGGTAAACACCGGGGAGCTGTTTTTT. Translation gives CASSLDHSSGVNTGELFF.

The chain links TRBV9 to TRBJ1-6; 9 nucleotides line up with TRBD1. Germline V gene data show CDR1 as SGDLS and CDR2 as YYNGEE. The V and J ends lost 2 bases and 8 bases, in that order; junction bases with no gene match: 8. The CDR3 contains 16 residues. The CDR3 protein is CASSVGQGRGYSPLHF. Written as DNA, the CDR3 is TGTGCCAGCAGCGTGGGACAGGGAAGGGGATATTCACCCCTCCACTTT.

The chain is built from TRBV5-1 and TRBJ1-4; tentatively, D is TRBD1 (6 bases). Germline CDR1 and CDR2: SGHRS and YFSETQ. The germline V and J ends were trimmed by 4 bases and 3 bases, with 13 bases remaining between them. This CDR3 has 15 residues. CDR3 amino acids: CASSPTGTPNEKLFF. CDR3 in DNA: TGCGCCAGCAGCCCGACAGGTACCCCTAATGAAAAACTGTTTTTT.

The V and J genes are TRBV7-3 and TRBJ1-6; tentatively, D is TRBD1 (5 bases). Germline values: CDR1 SGHTA, CDR2 FQGTGA. The CDR3 loop spans 16 amino acids. Trimming cost V 0 bases and J 6 bases, with 12 bases left between them. CDR3: CASSLTRPGPNSPLHF. The CDR3 DNA follows: TGTGCCAGCAGCTTAACGAGGCCAGGGCCTAATTCACCCCTCCACTTT.

V is TRBV28 and J is TRBJ2-7; tentatively, D is TRBD1 (6 bases). Germline lookup yields CDR1 MDHEN and CDR2 SYDVKM. This CDR3 has 12 amino acids. With 2 bases removed from V and 7 bases from J, the gap between germline ends came to 9 bases. The CDR3 nucleotides are TGTGCCAGCAGTTTAGAAGGGGGAGAGCAGTACTTC. This sequence encodes CASSLEGGEQYF. The complete variable domain, with remaining parts taken from reference TRBV28 and TRBJ2-7, reads DVKVTQSSRYLVKRTGEKVFLECVQDMDHENMFWYRQDPGLGLRLIYFSYDVKMKEKGDIPEGYSVSREKKERFSLILESASTNQTSMYLCASSLEGGEQYFGPGTRLTVT.

The chain uses TRBV6-6 and TRBJ2-7; 10 positions match TRBD2. Germline trimming cut 0 bases from V and 2 bases from J; bases unmatched to any gene: 4. Germline V gene sequence: CDR1 MNHNY, CDR2 SVGAGI (reference sequence). The CDR3 is 16 amino acids. The CDR3 reads CASSYSGSGGAYEQYF. In DNA, the CDR3 is TGTGCCAGCAGTTACTCAGGGAGCGGGGGGGCCTACGAGCAGTACTTC.

This clone was detected once. The rearrangement joins TRBV7-9 to TRBJ1-2; D is uncertain. Germline CDR1 and CDR2: SEHNR and FQNEAQ (reference sequence). The CDR3 length is 12 residues. V was cut by 5 bases and J by 0 bases, with 4 bases left in between. The CDR3 region has the DNA TGTGCCAGCAGCCCTTCTAACTATGGCTACACCTTC. This translates into CASSPSNYGYTF.

The chain uses TRBV15 and TRBJ1-6, with 9 bases identical to TRBD1. V shed 4 bases and J 7 bases; nucleotides not matched to a gene: 5. Germline CDR1 is LNHNV and CDR2 is YYDKDF (reference sequence). The CDR3 extends over 15 amino acids. The CDR3 DNA reads as TGTGCCACCAGCATAACCGGGACAGGGAATTCACCCCTCCACTTT. This codes for CATSITGTGNSPLHF.

The rearrangement links TRBV5-6 to TRBJ2-7, with TRBD1 matching 8 bases. V lost 5 bases to trimming and J lost 5 bases; unmatched junction nucleotides: 6. The CDR3 covers 13 residues. Germline values: CDR1 SGHDT, CDR2 YYEEEE. CDR3 residues: CASSSGGFNEQYF. DNA of the CDR3: TGTGCCAGCAGTTCAGGGGGCTTCAACGAGCAGTACTTC. Supplemented by reference TRBV5-6 and TRBJ2-7, the full variable domain reads DAGVTQSPTHLIKTRGQQVTLRCSPKSGHDTVSWYQQALGQGPQFIFQYYEEEERQRGNFPDRFSGHQFPNYSSELNVNALLLGDSALYLCASSSGGFNEQYFGPGTRLTVT.

The V gene is TRBV7-8, the J gene TRBJ1-6; the D gene is possibly TRBD1 (5 bases). The CDR3 runs 20 residues. Germline loops: CDR1 SGHVS, CDR2 FQNEAQ. V was trimmed by 5 bases and J by 1 base, leaving 24 bases between them. CDR3 in DNA: TGTGCCAGCAGCGGTCAGCGGGACCCAAAGTTCGGGTCCTATAATTCACCCCTCCACTTT. Its protein is CASSGQRDPKFGSYNSPLHF.

This clone was seen a handful of times. The rearrangement joins TRBV4-1 to TRBJ2-7; D gene uncertain. Trimming stripped 0 bases from V and 6 bases from J, with 6 bases between. Germline values: CDR1 MGHRA, CDR2 YSYEKL. This CDR3 contains 12 residues. The CDR3 sequence is CASSQEASEQYF. The CDR3 nucleotides are TGCGCCAGCAGCCAAGAAGCCTCCGAGCAGTACTTC.

This clone came up a few times. The chain recombines TRBV6-1 with TRBJ2-5; D unclear. V lost 3 bases to trimming and J lost 7 bases, with 9 bases between them. The length of the CDR3 is 12 residues. Germline CDR1 is MNHNS and CDR2 is SASEGT. Here the CDR3 reads CASSEPRGTQYF. The CDR3 DNA is TGTGCCAGCAGTGAGCCTCGAGGGACCCAGTACTTC.

The chain carries TRBV5-4 and TRBJ2-2; the D is unclear. This CDR3 has 14 residues. Trimming removed 4 bases from V and 5 bases from J, with 12 bases in between. The germline V gene has CDR1 SGHNT and CDR2 YYREEE (reference sequence). CDR3 in amino acids: CASSLADLTGELFF. The DNA of the CDR3 is TGTGCCAGCAGCCTGGCAGATCTGACCGGGGAGCTGTTTTTT.

The gene calls are TRBV19 and TRBJ1-1, with D possibly being TRBD1 (6 bases). CDR3 length: 14 residues. V was cut by 5 bases and J by 1 base, with 11 bases left in between. Germline values: CDR1 LNHDA, CDR2 SQIVND (reference sequence). Here the CDR3 reads CASSFETGNTEAFF. CDR3 in DNA: TGTGCCAGTAGTTTTGAGACAGGGAACACTGAAGCTTTCTTT.

There are a few counts of this clone. This chain joins TRBV11-2 and TRBJ1-6; D remains ambiguous. The CDR3 is 14 amino acids. V lost 4 bases to trimming and J lost 8 bases, with 12 bases between them. Germline values: CDR1 SGHAT, CDR2 FQNNGV. For the CDR3, the DNA is TGTGCCAGCAGCTCTCCTATGACACATTCACCCCTCCACTTT. This sequence encodes CASSSPMTHSPLHF. The full variable domain, completed using reference TRBV11-2 and TRBJ1-6, is EAGVAQSPRYKIIEKRQSVAFWCNPISGHATLYWYQQILGQGPKLLIQFQNNGVVDDSQLPKDRFSAERLKGVDSTLKIQPAKLEDSAVYLCASSSPMTHSPLHFGNGTRLTVT.

The V and J genes are TRBV7-2 and TRBJ2-1, with 10 bases fitting TRBD2. This CDR3 contains 18 residues. Germline V gene data show CDR1 as SGHTA and CDR2 as FQGNSA. V lost 1 base and J lost 7; bases outside the gene matches: 13. The DNA of the CDR3 is TGTGCCAGCAGCTTAGTGAGCGGGGGGGCCTGGGAGGGTAATGAGCAGTTCTTC. This encodes CASSLVSGGAWEGNEQFF.

The genes are TRBV6-1 and TRBJ1-1, with D tentatively TRBD1 (6 bases). Germline V CDR1 and CDR2: MNHNS, SASEGT. The CDR3 extends over 14 amino acids. V lost 11 bases to trimming and J lost 1 base, with 17 bases between them. The CDR3 is CALTGPTGNTEAFF. CDR3 bases: TGTGCCCTCACAGGGCCAACGGGGAACACTGAAGCTTTCTTT.